This T cell receptor beta chain was found in a study of blood T cell repertoires in COVID-19. Study context: Samples came from the United States, Italy and Spain, spanning acute and convalescent COVID-19.

Authors' analysis steps: Reference gene primer amplification in the assay estimated nucleated cell counts. Profiling relied on immunoSEQ multiplex PCR, and the TCRdb table lists in-frame clones only, not all of them. Clone size and V and J calls were adopted from that table, with D and trimming inferred from the DNA. The data show about 74,000 clones, about 80% seen once. The source of this sequence is a human donor in a cohort sampled during active COVID-19. The specimen was peripheral blood.

The CDR3: CASSYGTGGWEGAQPQHF. CDR3 nucleotide sequence: TGTGCCAGTAGCTACGGGACAGGGGGTTGGGAGGGTGCTCAGCCCCAGCATTTT. This sequence joins TRBV19 and TRBJ1-5, with 11 nucleotides matching TRBD1. V dropped 6 bases and J dropped 6; count of bases not matched to a gene: 16. Germline assignment: CDR1 LNHDA and CDR2 SQIVND (reference sequence). This CDR3 spans 18 amino acids.